Included here is one T cell receptor beta chain sequence, with context. Libraries were prepared by immunoSEQ multiplex PCR; TCRdb keeps only in-frame clonotypes and omits some of them. The sample has hundreds of thousands of clones, around 91% seen once; the top ten hold over 9%. This sample was taken from a study of blood T cell repertoires in COVID-19. Study-level background: The cDNA or gDNA used as material had been derived from T cells, B-cell-depleted T cells, or PBMCs.

Germline-derived CDR1 and CDR2 are SEHNR and FQNEAQ (reference sequence). This CDR3 spans 14 amino acids. V dropped 4 bases and J dropped 7; count of bases not matched to a gene: 6. The rearrangement links TRBV7-9 to TRBJ1-4; 7 nucleotides align to TRBD1. This TCR derives from a woman aged 35 to 49 who had recovered from COVID-19. Sequencing was done on a sample of PBMCs or T cells enriched from blood (not recorded which). The CDR3 DNA follows: TGTGCCAGCAGCTCCCAGGGGGTCGGTGAAAAACTGTTTTTT. Residues: CASSSQGVGEKLFF.